A selection of T cell receptor beta chains follows, all from one sample in a study of blood T cell repertoires in COVID-19. Assay used: immunoSEQ multiplex PCR; TCRdb lists only in-frame clones, some missing. The sample consists of a few hundred thousand clones, about 85% of them appearing once. The sequencing input was peripheral blood. All receptors derive from a man between 18 and 29 years old with active or convalescent COVID-19. Both conserved end residues are part of each CDR3. D genes are given only for firm matches. Some rows have no size entry. The others give once, few or many, or a class for an expanded clone.

j_call: TRBJ2-3; clone_size: .; d_call: .; v_call: TRBV28; cdr3_nt: TGTGCCGGAAGGAACAGCCTCACAGATACGCAGTATTTT; cdr3_aa: CAGRNSLTDTQYF
j_call: TRBJ1-1; clone_size: .; d_call: TRBD1; v_call: TRBV7-2; cdr3_nt: TGTGCCAGCAGCTTAGCGGGCACATCGACAGGGGCGTGGAACACTGAAGCTTTCTTT; cdr3_aa: CASSLAGTSTGAWNTEAFF
j_call: TRBJ2-5; clone_size: .; d_call: .; v_call: TRBV2; cdr3_nt: TGTGCCAGCAGCCCTACCGCGGGGAAAGAGACCCAGTACTTC; cdr3_aa: CASSPTAGKETQYF
j_call: TRBJ2-2; clone_size: few; d_call: TRBD2; v_call: TRBV28; cdr3_nt: TGTGCCAGCAGTTTCTCGAGAGGGACGGGGGGGACCGGGGAGCTGTTTTTT; cdr3_aa: CASSFSRGTGGTGELFF
j_call: TRBJ2-7; clone_size: few; d_call: TRBD2; v_call: TRBV6-2/TRBV6-3; cdr3_nt: TGTGCCAGCAGTACGGTGTTGAGGGGACTATACGAGCAGTACTTC; cdr3_aa: CASSTVLRGLYEQYF
j_call: TRBJ2-3; clone_size: .; d_call: .; v_call: TRBV7-2; cdr3_nt: TGTGCCAGCAGCTTGGCGGGGGCAGTCACAGATACGCAGTATTTT; cdr3_aa: CASSLAGAVTDTQYF
j_call: TRBJ1-1; clone_size: .; d_call: .; v_call: TRBV5-1; cdr3_nt: TGCGCCAGCAGCTTGGCCGGGGATACGAACACTGAAGCTTTCTTT; cdr3_aa: CASSLAGDTNTEAFF
j_call: TRBJ2-1; clone_size: once; d_call: .; v_call: TRBV5-1; cdr3_nt: TGCGCCAGCAGCTTTTCAGGGCGCTCCTACAATGAGCAGTTCTTC; cdr3_aa: CASSFSGRSYNEQFF
j_call: TRBJ2-3; clone_size: .; d_call: .; v_call: TRBV9; cdr3_nt: TGTGCCAGCAGTCTCGGGGGTCGAGCCAAGGCAGATACGCAGTATTTT; cdr3_aa: CASSLGGRAKADTQYF
j_call: TRBJ2-7; clone_size: once; d_call: .; v_call: TRBV2; cdr3_nt: TGTGCCAGCAGTGAAGGGAGCAGGGCTTACGAGCAGTACTTC; cdr3_aa: CASSEGSRAYEQYF
j_call: TRBJ2-3; clone_size: .; d_call: .; v_call: TRBV27; cdr3_nt: TGTGCCAGCAGACCCCCAGCGGTGGCTAGCACAGATACGCAGTATTTT; cdr3_aa: CASRPPAVASTDTQYF
j_call: TRBJ2-3; clone_size: .; d_call: TRBD2; v_call: TRBV6-2/TRBV6-3; cdr3_nt: TGTGCCAGCAGTTCAGGACTAGCGGGAGGGCGCGCAGATACGCAGTATTTT; cdr3_aa: CASSSGLAGGRADTQYF
j_call: TRBJ2-2; clone_size: .; d_call: .; v_call: TRBV11-3; cdr3_nt: TGTGCCAGCAGCCCCCTGGGCACAAACACCGGGGAGCTGTTTTTT; cdr3_aa: CASSPLGTNTGELFF
j_call: TRBJ1-2; clone_size: .; d_call: TRBD1; v_call: TRBV10-3; cdr3_nt: TGTGCCATCAGCGGACAGGGAGAGGGGGACTATGGCTACACCTTC; cdr3_aa: CAISGQGEGDYGYTF
j_call: TRBJ1-1; clone_size: .; d_call: .; v_call: TRBV4-3; cdr3_nt: TGCGCCAGCAGCCAAGAACTCCCGAGGGACATCATCAAGTGGGGCACTGAAGCTTTCTTT; cdr3_aa: CASSQELPRDIIKWGTEAFF
j_call: TRBJ2-1; clone_size: .; d_call: TRBD2; v_call: TRBV27; cdr3_nt: TGTGCCAGCAGTTTTGATTTGCGGGGGGGCCGCTACAATGAGCAGTTCTTC; cdr3_aa: CASSFDLRGGRYNEQFF
j_call: TRBJ2-5; clone_size: .; d_call: .; v_call: TRBV18; cdr3_nt: TGTGCCAGCTCACTGCCTCGAGGCGGGGTGTACCAAGAGACCCAGTACTTC; cdr3_aa: CASSLPRGGVYQETQYF
j_call: TRBJ2-1; clone_size: .; d_call: TRBD2; v_call: TRBV18; cdr3_nt: TGTGCCAGCTCACCAAATAGCGGGGGGGGCCCGGATGAGCAGTTCTTC; cdr3_aa: CASSPNSGGGPDEQFF
j_call: TRBJ2-1; clone_size: .; d_call: TRBD2; v_call: TRBV4-3; cdr3_nt: TGCGCCAGCAGCCAAGAGGGGGCGGGAGGGAATGAGCAGTTCTTC; cdr3_aa: CASSQEGAGGNEQFF
j_call: TRBJ2-3; clone_size: .; d_call: TRBD1; v_call: TRBV12-5; cdr3_nt: TGTGCTAGTGTTCAAACCCAGGGGGCCGCAGATACGCAGTATTTT; cdr3_aa: CASVQTQGAADTQYF
j_call: TRBJ2-7; clone_size: .; d_call: TRBD1; v_call: TRBV7-3; cdr3_nt: TGTGCCAGCAGCGAGTCGACAGGGCCGTACGAGCAGTACTTC; cdr3_aa: CASSESTGPYEQYF
j_call: TRBJ1-5; clone_size: few; d_call: .; v_call: TRBV2; cdr3_nt: TGTGCCAGCAACCCCGAGGGCAATCAGCCCCAGCATTTT; cdr3_aa: CASNPEGNQPQHF
j_call: TRBJ2-7; clone_size: .; d_call: TRBD1; v_call: TRBV3-1/TRBV3-2; cdr3_nt: TGTGCCAGCAGCCTATTCACAGGGGCGAGCTCCTACGAGCAGTACTTC; cdr3_aa: CASSLFTGASSYEQYF
j_call: TRBJ2-7; clone_size: .; d_call: .; v_call: TRBV6-6; cdr3_nt: TGTGCCAGCAGTTTTCGACGGGGCTCCTACGAGCAGTACTTC; cdr3_aa: CASSFRRGSYEQYF
j_call: TRBJ1-2; clone_size: .; d_call: .; v_call: TRBV2; cdr3_nt: TGTGCCAGCAGTGGGGGGAGGAACTATGGCTACACCTTC; cdr3_aa: CASSGGRNYGYTF
j_call: TRBJ2-7; clone_size: .; d_call: .; v_call: TRBV5-1; cdr3_nt: TGCGCCAGCAGCTTGGGCCCCTCAGCAGGTCCCTACGAGCAGTACTTC; cdr3_aa: CASSLGPSAGPYEQYF